These 13 T cell receptor beta chains were sequenced from one sample in a study of brain T cells in children with intractable seizures. The repertoire was sequenced with immunoSEQ multiplex PCR; TCRdb's copy has only in-frame clones and lacks some. The table includes about 64,000 clones, around 95% detected once. Sequenced here: peripheral blood, sampled at surgery. The receptors were gathered from a boy less than two years old with focal cortical dysplasia and intractable seizures.

The chain joins TRBV28 to TRBJ2-1; tentative D call: TRBD2 (7 bases). The CDR3 sequence is 16 residues long. CDR1 is MDHEN, CDR2 SYDVKM, per germline. V lost 4 bases and J lost 2, with 15 bases in between. The CDR3 bases are TGTGCCAGCAGTTCCCCTTCGGGGGGCCCCTACAATGAGCAGTTCTTC. Protein product: CASSSPSGGPYNEQFF.

This chain joins TRBV5-6 and TRBJ2-5; D gene unclear. There are 11 residues in the CDR3. Trimming left V 0 bases short and J 5 bases short, with 2 bases between. Germline V gene lookup returns CDR1 SGHDT and CDR2 YYEEEE. CDR3 in DNA: TGTGCCAGCAGCTTGGTCGAGACCCAGTACTTC. Translation: CASSLVETQYF.

V gene TRBV15 combines with J gene TRBJ1-1; 10 bases are a match to TRBD1. This CDR3 has 17 amino acids. Germline assignment: CDR1 LNHNV and CDR2 YYDKDF (reference sequence). V was pared by 0 bases and J by 11 bases, with 15 bases of the junction left unmatched. The CDR3, as DNA: TGTGCCACCAGCAGAGATTTTGCGTTGACAGGGGGCTTTTCGGCTTTCTTT. Translation: CATSRDFALTGGFSAFF.

V gene TRBV2 combines with J gene TRBJ1-2, with D possibly matching TRBD1 (6 bases). Between the trimmed V and J ends, which lost 7 bases and 4 bases, there was a span of 16 bases. The CDR3 loop spans 14 amino acids. Germline V CDR1 and CDR2: SNHLY, FYNNEI. The chain's CDR3 is CASMRGAGRYGYTF. The CDR3 nucleotides are TGTGCCAGCATGCGGGGGGCCGGGCGCTATGGCTACACCTTC.

The rearrangement uses TRBV28 and TRBJ2-3; TRBD1 agrees at 9 bases. Per germline, CDR1 MDHEN and CDR2 SYDVKM. Unmatched junction bases numbered 11, after V lost 4 bases and J lost 3 bases. The CDR3 covers 17 residues. DNA of the CDR3: TGTGCCAGCAGTTCGTTCTGGGACAGGGTTGGGACAGATACGCAGTATTTT. It translates to CASSSFWDRVGTDTQYF.

The chain employs TRBV27 and TRBJ1-6, with TRBD1 as a possible D gene (6 bases). Trimming took off 2 bases at V and 4 bases at J, with 12 bases between the two ends. Germline values: CDR1 MNHEY, CDR2 SMNVEV (reference sequence). The CDR3 runs to 16 residues. In nucleotides, the CDR3 is TGTGCCAGCAGTTTACGGTGGGGGCAATATAATTCACCCCTCCACTTT. Amino acids: CASSLRWGQYNSPLHF.

The chain joins TRBV5-1 to TRBJ1-3, with D possibly TRBD1 on 5 matching bases. Trimming took off 0 bases at V and 0 bases at J, with 10 bases between the two ends. The CDR3 is 16 residues long. Germline V CDR1 and CDR2: SGHRS, YFSETQ. In nucleotides, the CDR3 is TGCGCCAGCAGCTTGGGAGGGGAGTCCTCTGGAAACACCATATATTTT. Translation: CASSLGGESSGNTIYF.

The rearrangement uses TRBV18 and TRBJ2-7; D not certain. The V end was cut by 3 bases, the J end by 6 bases, with 12 bases between. CDR3 length equals 13 residues. From germline, CDR1 is KGHSH and CDR2 LQKENI. The CDR3: CASSPLPSGEQYF. Here the CDR3 DNA reads TGTGCCAGCTCACCCCTCCCCTCGGGCGAGCAGTACTTC.

This rearrangement joins TRBV21-1 to TRBJ2-1; the DNA was not used to check the table's D call, TRBD2. TRBV21-1 is marked as a pseudogene. The CDR3 consists of 16 residues. The CDR3 loop reads CASSKGVREVDNEQFF. CDR3 in DNA: TGTGCCAGCAGCAAAGGGGTCCGGGAGGTAGACAATGAGCAGTTCTTC.

This chain links TRBV27 with TRBJ2-1, with 7 bases aligning to TRBD1. Germline V gene data show CDR1 as MNHEY and CDR2 as SMNVEV (reference sequence). The CDR3 loop spans 13 amino acids. V was clipped by 5 bases and J by 7 bases; unmatched bases: 5. CDR3: CASSISGGNEQFF. Written as DNA, the CDR3 is TGTGCCAGCAGTATCTCAGGGGGTAATGAGCAGTTCTTC.

The rearrangement joins TRBV7-6 to TRBJ2-6, with D possibly TRBD2 on 6 matching bases. The V gene's germline CDR1 is SGHVS and CDR2 FNYEAQ. V lost 4 bases and J lost 1, with 14 bases in between. The CDR3 has 17 residues. The CDR3 is CASSSPGLQSGANVLTF. CDR3 nucleotides: TGTGCCAGCAGCTCTCCGGGACTCCAATCTGGGGCCAACGTCCTGACTTTC.

The chain has TRBV19 and TRBJ2-1; D may match TRBD1 or TRBD2 (5 bases each). The germline V gene encodes CDR1 LNHDA and CDR2 SQIVND (reference sequence). V lost 2 bases to trimming and J lost 9 bases, with 23 bases between them. The CDR3 runs 17 residues. The CDR3 sequence: CASSITIVGRVLGEQFF. CDR3 coding DNA: TGTGCCAGTAGTATAACAATTGTGGGGCGGGTTCTCGGTGAGCAGTTCTTC.

The chain links TRBV20-1 to TRBJ2-5, with 10 bases fitting TRBD1. Per the germline V gene, CDR1 is DFQATT and CDR2 is SNEGSKA (reference sequence). This CDR3 contains 15 residues. The V gene end was trimmed by 3 bases and the J gene end by 4 bases; junction bases not matched to a gene: 8. Written as DNA, the CDR3 is TGCAGTGCTAGTCCTTGGGACAGGGGAGGAGAGACCCAGTACTTC. Protein: CSASPWDRGGETQYF.